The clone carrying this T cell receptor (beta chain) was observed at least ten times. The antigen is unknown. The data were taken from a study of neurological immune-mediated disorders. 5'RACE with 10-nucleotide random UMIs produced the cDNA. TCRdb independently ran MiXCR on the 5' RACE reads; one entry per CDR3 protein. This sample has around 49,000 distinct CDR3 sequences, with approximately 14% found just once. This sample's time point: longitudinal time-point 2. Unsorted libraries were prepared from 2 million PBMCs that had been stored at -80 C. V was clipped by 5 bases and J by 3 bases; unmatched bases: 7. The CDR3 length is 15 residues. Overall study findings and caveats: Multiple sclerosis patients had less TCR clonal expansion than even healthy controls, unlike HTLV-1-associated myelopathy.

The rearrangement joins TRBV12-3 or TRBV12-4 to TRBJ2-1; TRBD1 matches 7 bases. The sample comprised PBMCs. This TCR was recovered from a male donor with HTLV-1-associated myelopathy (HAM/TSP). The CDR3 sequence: CASSPKGTVYNEQFF. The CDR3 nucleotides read TGTGCCAGCAGTCCCAAAGGGACAGTCTACAATGAGCAGTTCTTC.